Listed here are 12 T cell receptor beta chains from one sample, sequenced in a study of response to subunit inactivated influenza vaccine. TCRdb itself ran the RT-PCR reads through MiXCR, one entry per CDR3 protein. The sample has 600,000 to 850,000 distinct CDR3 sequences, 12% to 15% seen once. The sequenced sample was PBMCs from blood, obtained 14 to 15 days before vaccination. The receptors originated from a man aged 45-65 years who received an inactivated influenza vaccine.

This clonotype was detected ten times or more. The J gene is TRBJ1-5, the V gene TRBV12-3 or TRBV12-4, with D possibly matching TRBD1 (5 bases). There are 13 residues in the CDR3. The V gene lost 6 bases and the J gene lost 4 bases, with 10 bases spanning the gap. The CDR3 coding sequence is TGTGCCAGCAGACCCGACAGTAATCAGCCCCAGCATTTT. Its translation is CASRPDSNQPQHF.

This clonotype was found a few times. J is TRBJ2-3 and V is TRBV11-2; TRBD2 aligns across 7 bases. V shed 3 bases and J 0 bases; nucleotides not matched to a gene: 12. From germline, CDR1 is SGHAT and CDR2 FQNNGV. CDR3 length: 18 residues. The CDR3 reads CASSLKTMASGSTDTQYF. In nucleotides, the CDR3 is TGTGCCAGCAGCTTGAAAACGATGGCTAGCGGTAGCACAGATACGCAGTATTTT.

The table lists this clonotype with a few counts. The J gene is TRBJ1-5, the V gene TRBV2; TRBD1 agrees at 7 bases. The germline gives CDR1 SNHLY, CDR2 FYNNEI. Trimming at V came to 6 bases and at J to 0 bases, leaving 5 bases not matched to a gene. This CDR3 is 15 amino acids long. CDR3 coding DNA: TGTGCCAGCAGGCGACAGGGATATAGCAATCAGCCCCAGCATTTT. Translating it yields CASRRQGYSNQPQHF.

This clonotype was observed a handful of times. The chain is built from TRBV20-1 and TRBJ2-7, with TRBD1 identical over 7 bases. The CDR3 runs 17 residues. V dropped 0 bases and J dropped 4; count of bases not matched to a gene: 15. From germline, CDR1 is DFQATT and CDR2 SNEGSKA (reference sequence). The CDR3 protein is CSARDRMRAGGSYEQYF. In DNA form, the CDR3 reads TGCAGTGCTAGAGATAGGATGAGGGCAGGGGGATCTTACGAGCAGTACTTC.

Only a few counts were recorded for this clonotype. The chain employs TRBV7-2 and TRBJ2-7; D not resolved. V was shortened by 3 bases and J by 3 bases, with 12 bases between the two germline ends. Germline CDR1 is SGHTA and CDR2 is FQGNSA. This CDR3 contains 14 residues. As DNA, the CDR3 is TGTGCCAGCAGCTTTACTTGGGGTGACTACGAGCAGTACTTC. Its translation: CASSFTWGDYEQYF.

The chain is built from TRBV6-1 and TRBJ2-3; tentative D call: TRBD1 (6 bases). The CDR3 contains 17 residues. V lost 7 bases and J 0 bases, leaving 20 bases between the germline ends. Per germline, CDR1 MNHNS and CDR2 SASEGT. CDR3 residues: CASNTVTGQTSTDTQYF. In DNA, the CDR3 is TGTGCCAGCAATACGGTGACAGGACAAACTAGCACAGATACGCAGTATTTT.

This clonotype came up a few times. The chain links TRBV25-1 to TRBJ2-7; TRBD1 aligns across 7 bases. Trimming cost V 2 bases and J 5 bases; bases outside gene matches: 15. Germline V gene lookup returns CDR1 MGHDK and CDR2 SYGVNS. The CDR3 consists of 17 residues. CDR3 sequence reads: CASSELPGPRGYHEQYF. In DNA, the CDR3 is TGTGCCAGCAGTGAACTTCCCGGCCCCAGGGGGTACCACGAGCAGTACTTC.

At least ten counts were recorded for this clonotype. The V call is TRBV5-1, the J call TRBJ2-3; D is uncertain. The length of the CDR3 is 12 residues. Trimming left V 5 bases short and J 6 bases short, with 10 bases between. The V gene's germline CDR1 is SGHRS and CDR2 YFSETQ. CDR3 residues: CASRASGDTQYF. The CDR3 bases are TGCGCCAGCAGAGCTTCCGGGGATACGCAGTATTTT.

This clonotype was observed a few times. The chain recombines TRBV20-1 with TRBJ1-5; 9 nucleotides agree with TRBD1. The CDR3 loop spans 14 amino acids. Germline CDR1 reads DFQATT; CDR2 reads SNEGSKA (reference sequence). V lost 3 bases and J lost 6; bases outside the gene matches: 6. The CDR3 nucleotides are TGCAGTGCTAGGGAGGACAGGGGAGGTCAGCCCCAGCATTTT. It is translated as CSAREDRGGQPQHF.

The CDR3 region is CASLTGPGENSYEQYF. The CDR3, as DNA: TGTGCCAGCCTAACGGGGCCCGGTGAGAACTCCTACGAGCAGTACTTC. V gene TRBV6-2 or TRBV6-3 combines with J gene TRBJ2-7; D is possibly TRBD1 or TRBD2 (5 bases each). The CDR3 is 16 residues long. Germline V CDR1 and CDR2: MNHEY, SVGEGT. V shed 8 bases and J shed 0 bases, with 20 bases lying between them.

The CDR3 loop reads CASSTGILANYGYTF. For the CDR3, the DNA is TGTGCCAGCAGCACCGGGATTTTAGCTAACTATGGCTACACCTTC. The genes are TRBV7-2 and TRBJ1-2; D gene unclear. CDR1 and CDR2 (germline): SGHTA, FQGNSA. V was cut by 5 bases and J by 0 bases, with 13 bases left in between. The CDR3 is 15 residues long.

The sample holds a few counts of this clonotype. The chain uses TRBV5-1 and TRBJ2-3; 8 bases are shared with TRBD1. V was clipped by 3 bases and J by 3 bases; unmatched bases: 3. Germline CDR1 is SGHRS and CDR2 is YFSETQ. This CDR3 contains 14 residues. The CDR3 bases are TGCGCCAGCAGCTCATGGACAGGGACAGATACGCAGTATTTT. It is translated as CASSSWTGTDTQYF.